The subject of this entry is one T cell receptor (beta chain). The data belong to a study of blood T cell repertoires in COVID-19. Overall study context: The origin of the acute and convalescent COVID-19 samples was the United States, Italy and Spain.

With V trimmed by 0 bases and J by 5 bases, 6 bases remained unmatched. The length of the CDR3 is 17 residues. The germline gives CDR1 LGHNA, CDR2 YSLEER. Produced via immunoSEQ multiplex PCR; TCRdb's table is partial and in-frame only. The sample yields 140,000 to 150,000 clones, around nine tenths seen once. The sequence came from a woman aged 45-59 years with active or convalescent COVID-19. V and J are TRBV4-3 and TRBJ2-3, with 12 bases lining up with TRBD2. The sequencing input was peripheral blood. CDR3 in DNA: TGCGCCAGCAGCCAAGATCGCCTAGCGGGGGGGCAAGATACGCAGTATTTT. As protein: CASSQDRLAGGQDTQYF.